The 18 T cell receptor beta chains listed next were all sequenced from one sample in a study of cytomegalovirus exposure and HLA in healthy donors. Use of 60 Vbeta and 13 Jbeta primers characterized the PCR. Using immunoSEQ multiplex PCR, the repertoire was profiled, and TCRdb retains in-frame clones only, with some absent. The table lists about 120,000 clones, around three fifths of them singletons. What was sequenced was PBMCs. Receptor source: a woman aged 40 to 50 in good health and CMV-seropositive.

The genes are TRBV2 and TRBJ2-1, with D possibly TRBD1 on 6 matching bases. Germline V CDR1 and CDR2: SNHLY, FYNNEI. CDR3 length: 17 residues. Trimming removed 1 base at V and 3 bases at J, with 16 bases between. In DNA, the CDR3 is TGTGCCAGCAGTGAAGAGCAGGGGCCGAACGGCTACAATGAGCAGTTCTTC. This translates into CASSEEQGPNGYNEQFF.

This sequence joins TRBV12-5 and TRBJ1-1; D remains unclear. Trimming took off 1 base at V and 6 bases at J, with 9 bases between the two ends. The germline V gene encodes CDR1 LGHNT and CDR2 FRNRAP. This CDR3 has 13 amino acids. CDR3 coding DNA: TGTGCTAGTGGTTTGGGGATCGGAGCTGAAGCTTTCTTT. It codes for CASGLGIGAEAFF. Using reference TRBV12-5 and TRBJ1-1 for the parts outside the CDR3, the full variable domain is DARVTQTPRHKVTEMGQEVTMRCQPILGHNTVFWYRQTMMQGLELLAYFRNRAPLDDSGMPKDRFSAEMPDATLATLKIQPSEPRDSAVYFCASGLGIGAEAFFGQGTRLTVV.

The chain carries TRBV15 and TRBJ2-3; TRBD1 matches at 8 bases. The CDR3 loop spans 16 amino acids. Trimming removed 5 bases from V and 5 bases from J; junction bases left unmatched: 12. Germline CDR1 reads LNHNV; CDR2 reads YYDKDF (reference sequence). The CDR3 loop is CATSLRTGNLRDTQYF. The CDR3 nucleotides read TGTGCCACCAGCCTCCGGACAGGGAACCTTCGAGATACGCAGTATTTT.

The chain is built from TRBV7-8 and TRBJ2-1; perhaps TRBD2 as D (6 bases). Deletions cut 5 bases from V and 1 base from J, with 15 bases between. The CDR3 has 16 amino acids. Germline V gene data show CDR1 as SGHVS and CDR2 as FQNEAQ. CDR3 in DNA: TGTGCCAGCAGCCATAATGCCGGGACTTCCTACAATGAGCAGTTCTTC. Amino acids: CASSHNAGTSYNEQFF. The whole variable domain, remainder taken from reference TRBV7-8 and TRBJ2-1, is GAGVSQSPRYKVAKRGQDVALRCDPISGHVSLFWYQQALGQGPEFLTYFQNEAQLDKSGLPSDRFFAERPEGSVSTLKIQRTQQEDSAVYLCASSHNAGTSYNEQFFGPGTRLTVL.

This chain links TRBV5-6 with TRBJ2-5, with 10 bases fitting TRBD2. CDR3 length: 15 residues. V lost 0 bases, J lost 5 bases, and 4 bases stayed unmatched. Looked up from germline, CDR1 is SGHDT and CDR2 is YYEEEE. CDR3 nucleotide sequence: TGTGCCAGCAGCTTGGTTAGCGGGGGGCCCGAGACCCAGTACTTC. Its protein product is CASSLVSGGPETQYF.

The rearrangement joins TRBV6-1 to TRBJ1-4; a possible D gene is TRBD1 (6 bases). Germline CDR1 and CDR2: MNHNS and SASEGT. The V end lost 1 base, the J end lost 6 bases, and 15 bases lay between the germline ends. This CDR3 has 16 residues. CDR3 DNA: TGTGCCAGCAGTGAAGAGGGGGGGAGACCTTATGAAAAACTGTTTTTT. Amino acids: CASSEEGGRPYEKLFF.

The V gene is TRBV18, the J gene TRBJ2-1; tentative D call: TRBD2 (5 bases). This CDR3 contains 20 residues. Deletions cut 1 base from V and 0 bases from J, with 22 bases between. Germline V CDR1 and CDR2: KGHSH, LQKENI. Here the CDR3 reads CASSPREDSTHQSSYNEQFF. The CDR3 DNA reads as TGTGCCAGCTCACCACGCGAGGACTCGACACATCAGAGCTCCTACAATGAGCAGTTCTTC.

The chain combines TRBV7-9 with TRBJ2-7; D unresolved. Germline lookup yields CDR1 SEHNR and CDR2 FQNEAQ (reference sequence). The CDR3 runs to 13 residues. V was cut by 5 bases and J by 0 bases, with 8 bases left in between. CDR3 amino acids: CASSPQSSYEQYF. The CDR3 DNA sequence: TGTGCCAGCAGCCCACAGAGCTCCTACGAGCAGTACTTC. The full variable domain, its missing parts supplied by reference TRBV7-9 and TRBJ2-7, is DTGVSQNPRHKITKRGQNVTFRCDPISEHNRLYWYRQTLGQGPEFLTYFQNEAQLEKSRLLSDRFSAERPKGSFSTLEIQRTEQGDSAMYLCASSPQSSYEQYFGPGTRLTVT.

A few counts support this clone. The genes are TRBV28 and TRBJ2-1, with D unclear. CDR3 length equals 11 residues. The V end lost 9 bases, the J end lost 2 bases, and 5 bases lay between the germline ends. Per the germline V gene, CDR1 is MDHEN and CDR2 is SYDVKM. CDR3 loop: CARLAYNEQFF. CDR3 DNA sequence: TGTGCCAGACTGGCCTACAATGAGCAGTTCTTC.

This clone was seen more than once but under ten times. The chain carries TRBV9 and TRBJ2-5; D not certain. The germline gives CDR1 SGDLS, CDR2 YYNGEE. The CDR3 length is 12 residues. V was pared by 0 bases and J by 4 bases, with 4 bases between. The CDR3 spells CASSVGGETQYF. The CDR3 DNA sequence: TGTGCCAGCAGCGTAGGAGGAGAGACCCAGTACTTC.

This chain links TRBV11-1 with TRBJ1-2; a weak D match, TRBD1 (6 bases). This CDR3 region has 17 residues. Trimming shortened V by 1 base and J by 1 base, and 16 bases separated the two germline ends. Germline lookup yields CDR1 SGHAT and CDR2 FQDESV (reference sequence). CDR3 amino acids: CASSLEGDTSLNYGYTF. CDR3 nucleotide sequence: TGTGCCAGCAGCTTAGAGGGGGACACCTCGCTTAACTATGGCTACACCTTC.

The rearrangement uses TRBV11-3 and TRBJ1-2, with 7 bases fitting TRBD1. Germline V gives CDR1 SGHNT, CDR2 YENEEA. Unmatched junction bases numbered 1, after V lost 3 bases and J lost 3 bases. The CDR3 runs 13 residues. The CDR3 reads CASSFGTDYGYTF. The CDR3 DNA sequence: TGTGCCAGCAGCTTTGGGACAGACTATGGCTACACCTTC. Supplemented by reference TRBV11-3 and TRBJ1-2, the full variable domain reads EAGVVQSPRYKIIEKKQPVAFWCNPISGHNTLYWYLQNLGQGPELLIRYENEEAVDDSQLPKDRFSAERLKGVDSTLKIQPAELGDSAVYLCASSFGTDYGYTFGSGTRLTVV.

V usage is TRBV7-9 and J usage is TRBJ1-2; unclear D gene. The length of the CDR3 is 15 residues. V dropped 2 bases and J dropped 6 bases, with 16 bases sitting between them. Germline V gene sequence: CDR1 SEHNR, CDR2 FQNEAQ (reference sequence). The DNA for the CDR3 is TGTGCCAGCAGCTTAACCCCGGGTCCTGCCGATGGCTACACCTTC. This codes for CASSLTPGPADGYTF.

The chain joins TRBV6-4 to TRBJ2-7; possible D gene TRBD1, 6 bases. There are 15 residues in the CDR3. Germline-derived CDR1 and CDR2 are MRHNA and SNTAGT. Trimming pared 6 bases from V and 4 bases from J, leaving 19 bases between. The CDR3 sequence is CASRPRDTSFYEQYF. In DNA, the CDR3 is TGTGCCAGCAGGCCTCGGGACACCAGTTTTTACGAGCAGTACTTC.

The J gene is TRBJ2-6, the V gene TRBV28; D possibly corresponds to TRBD1 (5 bases). Germline V lookup: CDR1 MDHEN, CDR2 SYDVKM. V lost 7 bases to trimming and J lost 0 bases, with 25 bases between them. CDR3 size: 20 residues. In DNA form, the CDR3 reads TGTGCCAGCAATACCATGTCAGGGCAGGTCTTCTACTCTGGGGCCAACGTCCTGACTTTC. It specifies CASNTMSGQVFYSGANVLTF.

This chain connects TRBV7-9 to TRBJ1-1; no clear D. Trimming stripped 5 bases from V and 2 bases from J, with 12 bases between. Looked up from germline, CDR1 is SEHNR and CDR2 is FQNEAQ (reference sequence). CDR3 size: 14 residues. The chain's CDR3 is CASSQREGNTEAFF. CDR3 sequence (DNA): TGTGCCAGCAGCCAACGGGAGGGAAACACTGAAGCTTTCTTT. Full variable domain (remainder filled in from reference TRBV7-9 and TRBJ1-1): DTGVSQNPRHKITKRGQNVTFRCDPISEHNRLYWYRQTLGQGPEFLTYFQNEAQLEKSRLLSDRFSAERPKGSFSTLEIQRTEQGDSAMYLCASSQREGNTEAFFGQGTRLTVV.

The chain recombines TRBV19 with TRBJ1-1; D is uncertain. V dropped 5 bases and J dropped 5 bases, with 21 bases sitting between them. CDR1 is LNHDA, CDR2 SQIVND, per germline (reference sequence). CDR3 length equals 16 residues. For the CDR3, the DNA is TGTGCCAGTAGTTCCCTCGGGGAGGGCCTGCGGACTGAAGCTTTCTTT. This encodes CASSSLGEGLRTEAFF.

V usage is TRBV19 and J usage is TRBJ1-5; D is unresolved. V shed 3 bases and J shed 4 bases, with 19 bases lying between them. In germline, CDR1 is LNHDA, CDR2 SQIVND (reference sequence). The CDR3 length is 17 residues. The CDR3 spells CASSIYSGSGNNQPQHF. The CDR3 bases are TGTGCCAGTAGTATCTACTCCGGGAGCGGGAATAATCAGCCCCAGCATTTT.